One sample yielded the 30 T cell receptor beta chains listed below, sequenced in a study of cytomegalovirus exposure and HLA in healthy donors. Measured with immunoSEQ multiplex PCR; TCRdb has only the in-frame clones, and not every one. The sample has approximately 160,000 clones; just under 85% are singletons. The specimen was PBMCs. The receptors here all came from a man under 40 in good health and CMV-seropositive.

V and J are TRBV7-9 and TRBJ1-2; perhaps TRBD1 as D (6 bases). The V end was cut by 1 base, the J end by 2 bases, with 17 bases between. This CDR3 region has 17 residues. Germline loops: CDR1 SEHNR, CDR2 FQNEAQ (reference sequence). The CDR3 region has the DNA TGTGCCAGCAGCTTAGAGGACAGCCCTAAATTAAACTATGGCTACACCTTC. Translation gives CASSLEDSPKLNYGYTF. Based on the CDR3 plus reference TRBV7-9 and TRBJ1-2, the full variable domain is DTGVSQNPRHKITKRGQNVTFRCDPISEHNRLYWYRQTLGQGPEFLTYFQNEAQLEKSRLLSDRFSAERPKGSFSTLEIQRTEQGDSAMYLCASSLEDSPKLNYGYTFGSGTRLTVV.

The rearrangement uses TRBV4-3 and TRBJ2-7, with D maybe TRBD1 (6 bases). V lost 1 base and J lost 2, with 15 bases in between. The CDR3 has 16 amino acids. CDR1 and CDR2 from the germline V gene are LGHNA and YSLEER. The CDR3: CASSQVSTGIPYEQYF. The CDR3 nucleotides are TGCGCCAGCAGCCAAGTAAGCACAGGGATCCCCTACGAGCAGTACTTC.

This chain links TRBV4-3 with TRBJ1-2; 7 bases fit TRBD1. The germline V gene encodes CDR1 LGHNA and CDR2 YSLEER. The CDR3 length is 15 residues. The V gene end was trimmed by 2 bases and the J gene end by 5 bases; junction bases not matched to a gene: 8. The CDR3 DNA is TGCGCCAGCAGCCAATACACCGGGACAGAATATGGCTACACCTTC. Protein sequence: CASSQYTGTEYGYTF.

The chain recombines TRBV19 with TRBJ1-5; D gene ambiguous. Germline lookup yields CDR1 LNHDA and CDR2 SQIVND (reference sequence). The length of the CDR3 is 13 residues. V lost 6 bases and J lost 6, with 12 bases in between. In nucleotides, the CDR3 is TGTGCCAGTAGCCCCTGGGAGGGTCAGCCCCAGCATTTT. It specifies CASSPWEGQPQHF.

The chain has TRBV6-1 and TRBJ1-6, with 10 bases lining up with TRBD1. The V segment lost 6 bases and the J segment 9 bases; nucleotides outside the gene matches: 11. The CDR3 contains 16 residues. Germline assignment: CDR1 MNHNS and CDR2 SASEGT. The CDR3 region is CASREWGQGIFSPLHF. CDR3 DNA: TGTGCCAGCAGGGAATGGGGACAGGGGATTTTTTCACCCCTCCACTTT.

J is TRBJ2-2 and V is TRBV7-2; the D gene is possibly TRBD1 (5 bases). This CDR3 contains 14 residues. Trimming took off 5 bases at V and 1 base at J, with 8 bases between the two ends. Germline values: CDR1 SGHTA, CDR2 FQGNSA. CDR3: CASSPGQNTGELFF. The DNA of the CDR3 is TGTGCCAGCAGCCCCGGACAGAACACCGGGGAGCTGTTTTTT.

This clone showed up just a few times. CDR3 bases: TGTGCCAGCAGCCCGGGAGACAGGGGGAACACTGAAGCTTTCTTT. It codes for CASSPGDRGNTEAFF. The chain employs TRBV13 and TRBJ1-1; 8 positions match TRBD1. Germline values: CDR1 PRHDT, CDR2 FYEKMQ (reference sequence). V was clipped by 5 bases and J by 1 base; unmatched bases: 6. The CDR3 length is 15 residues.

The chain has TRBV6-4 and TRBJ2-1; 8 bases agree with TRBD2. Per germline, CDR1 MRHNA and CDR2 SNTAGT. The CDR3 has 14 amino acids. The trim removed 3 bases at V and 9 bases at J, leaving 7 bases unmatched. The CDR3 DNA reads TGTGCCAGCAGTGAAGCGGGGGCGTTCGCTGAGCAGTTCTTC. Translation: CASSEAGAFAEQFF.

The table lists this clone with a few counts. This chain joins TRBV4-1 and TRBJ1-1; 9 nucleotides agree with TRBD1. Germline V gene lookup returns CDR1 MGHRA and CDR2 YSYEKL. CDR3 length: 12 residues. Trimming removed 3 bases from V and 11 bases from J; junction bases left unmatched: 4. DNA of the CDR3: TGCGCCAGCAGCCAGGGACAGGGCTGGGCTTTCTTT. Translated: CASSQGQGWAFF.

The chain uses TRBV9 and TRBJ2-7; TRBD2 aligns across 8 bases. The V gene's germline CDR1 is SGDLS and CDR2 YYNGEE. CDR3 length: 15 amino acids. Trimming removed 3 bases from V and 0 bases from J; junction bases left unmatched: 5. CDR3 nucleotides: TGTGCCAGCAGCGCGGGGCGGGGGGACTCCTACGAGCAGTACTTC. It encodes CASSAGRGDSYEQYF.

The chain combines TRBV21-1 with TRBJ2-3; TRBD1 is taken as the D call from the table, unchecked against the DNA. TRBV21-1 is described as a pseudogene. This CDR3 is 16 amino acids long. The CDR3 DNA follows: TGTGCCAGCAGCAAAGTGGGGACAGGGCCTCCAGATACGCAGTATTTT. It is translated as CASSKVGTGPPDTQYF.

V and J are TRBV5-1 and TRBJ2-7, with a possible D match to TRBD1 (5 bases). CDR3 length: 13 amino acids. Trimming took off 3 bases at V and 4 bases at J, with 11 bases between the two ends. Germline CDR1 and CDR2: SGHRS and YFSETQ. DNA for the CDR3: TGCGCCAGCAGCTGGGGCCTTCGTTACGAGCAGTACTTC. It is translated as CASSWGLRYEQYF.

J is TRBJ1-5 and V is TRBV18, with 7 bases aligning to TRBD1. This CDR3 has 14 residues. Germline loops: CDR1 KGHSH, CDR2 LQKENI. V shed 3 bases, J shed 5 bases, and the junction held 4 bases outside the gene matches. CDR3 in amino acids: CASSPDRFDQPQHF. CDR3 coding DNA: TGTGCCAGCTCACCGGACAGGTTCGATCAGCCCCAGCATTTT.

This clone was counted a few times. The chain combines TRBV5-1 with TRBJ2-3, with TRBD2 matching over 13 bases. V gave up 4 bases and J gave up 3 bases; unmatched junction bases: 5. Germline-derived CDR1 and CDR2 are SGHRS and YFSETQ. The CDR3 covers 16 residues. The CDR3 nucleotides are TGCGCCAGCAGCATACGGACTAGCGGGGGTACAGATACGCAGTATTTT. Protein sequence: CASSIRTSGGTDTQYF.

The chain uses TRBV11-3 and TRBJ2-7, with TRBD1 identical over 8 bases. This CDR3 is 13 amino acids long. V gave up 5 bases and J gave up 5 bases; unmatched junction bases: 5. Germline-derived CDR1 and CDR2 are SGHNT and YENEEA. The CDR3 bases are TGTGCCAGCAGCCGCCCGGGACAGGACGAGCAGTACTTC. The encoded protein is CASSRPGQDEQYF.

The chain employs TRBV5-1 and TRBJ2-1; D is undetermined. Germline V lookup: CDR1 SGHRS, CDR2 YFSETQ. Trimming removed 4 bases at V and 6 bases at J, with 11 bases between. The CDR3 is 13 residues long. CDR3 bases: TGCGCCAGCAGCCTGCCCGGTTCCAATGAGCAGTTCTTC. This translates into CASSLPGSNEQFF.

This CDR3 reads CASSVDRVEEKLFF. CDR3 nucleotide sequence: TGTGCCAGCAGCGTAGACAGGGTAGAAGAAAAACTGTTTTTT. This chain uses TRBV6-1 with TRBJ1-4; 7 nucleotides align to TRBD1. After removal of 6 bases from V and 8 bases from J, the junction contained 9 bases not matched to a gene. This CDR3 contains 14 residues. Germline CDR1 reads MNHNS; CDR2 reads SASEGT.

The chain carries TRBV9 and TRBJ1-1, with 8 positions matching TRBD1. Germline V gives CDR1 SGDLS, CDR2 YYNGEE. The J segment lost 6 bases and the V segment lost 1 base, leaving 2 bases of the junction unmatched. The CDR3 is 13 residues long. CDR3 sequence (DNA): TGTGCCAGCAGCGTACAGGGGGCTGCTGAAGCTTTCTTT. It yields the protein CASSVQGAAEAFF.

The chain combines TRBV2 with TRBJ1-1; D may be TRBD1 (5 bases). V was cut by 4 bases and J by 8 bases, with 14 bases left in between. In germline, CDR1 is SNHLY, CDR2 FYNNEI. The CDR3 is 13 amino acids. Here the CDR3 reads CASSGGLAAEAFF. CDR3 in DNA: TGTGCCAGCAGTGGGGGCCTGGCAGCAGAAGCTTTCTTT.

This chain joins TRBV7-8 and TRBJ2-7, with 10 bases aligning to TRBD2. After removal of 3 bases from V and 4 bases from J, the junction contained 3 bases not matched to a gene. This CDR3 is 14 amino acids long. CDR1 is SGHVS, CDR2 FQNEAQ, per germline. This chain's CDR3 is CASSFTSGAYEQYF. CDR3 coding DNA: TGTGCCAGCAGCTTCACTAGCGGGGCTTACGAGCAGTACTTC.

This clone was observed at least ten times. This rearrangement joins TRBV5-1 to TRBJ2-1; 11 bases agree with TRBD2. The germline CDR1 and CDR2 sequences are SGHRS and YFSETQ. V shed 0 bases, J shed 4 bases, and the junction held 9 bases outside the gene matches. The CDR3 covers 18 residues. The CDR3 loop reads CASSLARSGGGSYNEQFF. The CDR3 DNA sequence: TGCGCCAGCAGCTTGGCCCGTAGCGGGGGGGGTTCGTACAATGAGCAGTTCTTC.

The table lists this clone with a few counts. V gene TRBV2 combines with J gene TRBJ1-1; no reliable D call. The CDR3 is made up of 12 amino acids. The germline V gene encodes CDR1 SNHLY and CDR2 FYNNEI. Deletions cut 7 bases from V and 4 bases from J, with 10 bases between. CDR3 region: CASNAVGTEAFF. The CDR3 coding sequence is TGTGCCAGCAACGCGGTAGGCACTGAAGCTTTCTTT.

The chain links TRBV7-2 to TRBJ2-2; D gene uncertain. The germline V gene encodes CDR1 SGHTA and CDR2 FQGNSA. This CDR3 comprises 12 residues. Deletions cut 5 bases from V and 6 bases from J, with 7 bases between. The CDR3 is CASSREAGELFF. CDR3 bases: TGTGCCAGCAGCCGCGAAGCCGGGGAGCTGTTTTTT.

CDR3 sequence: CASSPGTGGGYTF. CDR3 nucleotide sequence: TGTGCCAGCAGTCCCGGGACAGGGGGTGGCTACACCTTC. This sequence joins TRBV6-5 and TRBJ1-2; 11 bases match TRBD1. The germline V gene has CDR1 MNHEY and CDR2 SVGAGI. Trimming removed 5 bases from V and 7 bases from J; junction bases left unmatched: 3. There are 13 residues in the CDR3.

V and J are TRBV5-4 and TRBJ1-5; perhaps TRBD1 as D (6 bases). CDR3 length: 15 residues. V lost 3 bases and J lost 5, with 15 bases in between. Germline V gene lookup returns CDR1 SGHNT and CDR2 YYREEE (reference sequence). CDR3 amino acids: CASSWGAGVDQPQHF. The CDR3, as DNA: TGTGCCAGCAGCTGGGGGGCGGGAGTTGATCAGCCCCAGCATTTT.

This chain connects TRBV18 to TRBJ1-1; D unresolved. CDR1 and CDR2 from the germline V gene are KGHSH and LQKENI. V dropped 5 bases and J dropped 1 base, with 14 bases sitting between them. This CDR3 region has 15 residues. The CDR3 DNA follows: TGTGCCAGCTCAACTCCACCAGGATCGAACACTGAAGCTTTCTTT. It translates to CASSTPPGSNTEAFF.

A note on this clone: Germline and junction disagree at one end, which may indicate a read error. V gene TRBV4-3 combines with J gene TRBJ1-5; maybe TRBD1 (5 bases). CDR1 and CDR2 (germline): LGHNA, YSLEER. The length of the CDR3 is 15 residues. CDR3 residues: CTSSQDATDDQPQHF. CDR3 bases: TGCACCAGCAGCCAAGACGCGACAGACGATCAGCCCCAGCATTTT.

This clone was counted between two and nine times. A single base separates this from a much larger clone, so it may be a read error. This chain joins TRBV7-9 and TRBJ2-7; maybe TRBD2 (6 bases). This CDR3 comprises 13 residues. CDR1 and CDR2 from the germline V gene are SEHNR and FQNEAQ (reference sequence). The V end was cut by 1 base, the J end by 2 bases, with 6 bases between. CDR3 nucleotide sequence: TGTGCCAGCAGCTTAGGACTAGCCTACGAGCAGTACTTC. Protein sequence: CASSLGLAYEQYF.

V gene TRBV13 combines with J gene TRBJ2-7; 12 bases map to TRBD1. Per germline, CDR1 PRHDT and CDR2 FYEKMQ (reference sequence). With V trimmed by 5 bases and J by 6 bases, 8 bases remained unmatched. This CDR3 is built from 15 residues. CDR3 sequence: CASSPAGTGGSEQYF. CDR3 bases: TGTGCCAGCAGCCCCGCCGGGACAGGGGGCAGCGAGCAGTACTTC.

The J gene is TRBJ1-4, the V gene TRBV5-6; possible D gene TRBD1, 5 bases. V was clipped by 0 bases and J by 8 bases, with 11 bases between them. Germline V gene sequence: CDR1 SGHDT, CDR2 YYEEEE. The CDR3 sequence is 14 residues long. In DNA, the CDR3 is TGTGCCAGCAGCTTGGATGGGGCCGGCGAAAAACTGTTTTTT. Translated: CASSLDGAGEKLFF. The variable domain in full, with the rest retrieved from reference TRBV5-6 and TRBJ1-4, is DAGVTQSPTHLIKTRGQQVTLRCSPKSGHDTVSWYQQALGQGPQFIFQYYEEEERQRGNFPDRFSGHQFPNYSSELNVNALLLGDSALYLCASSLDGAGEKLFFGSGTQLSVL.